What follows are 18 T cell receptor beta chains derived from one specimen sequenced in a study of cytomegalovirus exposure and HLA in healthy donors. 13 Jbeta primers and 60 Vbeta primers were used for the PCR. Assay used: immunoSEQ multiplex PCR; TCRdb lists only in-frame clones, some missing. The sample lists 150,000 to 250,000 clones; roughly four fifths were seen once. The sample was PBMCs. The source of these receptors is a boy younger than 10 in good health and CMV-seronegative.

On this clone itself: The junction departs from germline at one end; a sequencing error may be responsible. The V and J genes are TRBV25-1 and TRBJ2-1, with 8 bases identical to TRBD1. From germline, CDR1 is MGHDK and CDR2 SYGVNS. The CDR3 is 12 residues long. The CDR3 nucleotides read TGTGCCAGCAGTCCCCCCCGGGACAGGCCCGTCTTC. It translates to CASSPPRDRPVF.

This clone was recorded once. An end of the junction does not agree with germline; a read error may underlie this. This chain uses TRBV25-1 with TRBJ1-4; unclear D gene. Germline loops: CDR1 MGHDK, CDR2 SYGVNS. The length of the CDR3 is 14 residues. CDR3 DNA: TGTGCCAGCGGTGAGGAGACAACTAATGAAAAACTGTTTTTT. The encoded protein is CASGEETTNEKLFF.

This chain joins TRBV7-9 and TRBJ2-3; 10 positions match TRBD2. V trimming: 1 base; J trimming: 3 bases; junction bases outside the gene matches: 7. CDR1 and CDR2 (germline): SEHNR, FQNEAQ (reference sequence). CDR3 length equals 17 residues. The CDR3 loop reads CASSLERLAGVTDTQYF. The DNA of the CDR3 is TGTGCCAGCAGCTTAGAGCGCCTAGCGGGGGTTACAGATACGCAGTATTTT.

Concerning this clone: Germline and junction disagree at one end, which may indicate a read error. The CDR3 DNA sequence: TGCGCCAGCAGCCCCGGCGGGGGGCGGCCAAAGGACTTC. Protein: CASSPGGGRPKDF. The genes are TRBV4-1 and TRBJ2-7; TRBD2 matches 8 bases. This CDR3 spans 13 amino acids. The germline CDR1 and CDR2 sequences are MGHRA and YSYEKL.

This rearrangement joins TRBV25-1 to TRBJ1-2; 8 bases align to TRBD1. The CDR3 consists of 13 residues. Germline CDR1 MGHDK, CDR2 SYGVNS. V lost 4 bases and J lost 8; bases outside the gene matches: 6. CDR3 residues: CASSVTGAGGYTF. The CDR3, as DNA: TGTGCCAGCAGTGTGACAGGGGCGGGCGGCTACACCTTC.

For this clone: One junction end does not reproduce the germline sequence, and a read error may be involved. Other DNA sequences from this sample encode an identical CDR3 as well. The chain combines TRBV10-3 with TRBJ1-1, with 8 nucleotides matching TRBD1. Germline CDR1 ENHRY, CDR2 SYGVKD. The CDR3 has 17 amino acids. The CDR3 loop reads CAIRRNDGQGSITEAFF. CDR3 sequence (DNA): TGTGCCATCAGGCGGAACGACGGACAGGGTTCGATCACTGAAGCCTTCTTT.

The V call is TRBV7-8, the J call TRBJ2-5; tentative D call: TRBD1 (6 bases). The germline gives CDR1 SGHVS, CDR2 FQNEAQ. This CDR3 has 14 amino acids. V lost 2 bases, J lost 2 bases, and 9 bases lay in between. CDR3 sequence: CASSLQTGQETQYF. For the CDR3, the DNA is TGTGCCAGCAGCTTACAGACAGGACAAGAGACCCAGTACTTC.

V gene TRBV6-1 combines with J gene TRBJ2-7; TRBD2 matches at 13 bases. Germline V CDR1 and CDR2: MNHNS, SASEGT. Germline trimming cut 4 bases from V and 2 bases from J; bases unmatched to any gene: 2. The CDR3 covers 15 residues. The CDR3 region has the DNA TGTGCCAGCAGTGGACTAGCGGGGGGCCCCTACGAGCAGTACTTC. Protein product: CASSGLAGGPYEQYF.

Here the CDR3 DNA reads TGTGCCAGCAGCCTTAGCGGGGGAAAAGAGACCCAGTACTTC. Translated, it gives CASSLSGGKETQYF. This sequence joins TRBV11-1 and TRBJ2-5; the match to TRBD2 covers 9 bases. The CDR3 is 14 amino acids. Germline values: CDR1 SGHAT, CDR2 FQDESV (reference sequence). The trim removed 5 bases at V and 3 bases at J, leaving 4 bases unmatched.

The chain employs TRBV2 and TRBJ2-7, with D possibly being TRBD2 (6 bases). The CDR3 consists of 13 residues. The ends were cut back, 6 bases at V and 0 bases at J, with 9 bases in the middle. Germline V CDR1 and CDR2: SNHLY, FYNNEI. CDR3: CASRGGGSYEQYF. In DNA, the CDR3 is TGTGCCAGCAGGGGAGGAGGCTCCTACGAGCAGTACTTC.

V usage is TRBV2 and J usage is TRBJ2-5; 8 bases are a match to TRBD2. Germline V gene sequence: CDR1 SNHLY, CDR2 FYNNEI. Trimming removed 4 bases from V and 7 bases from J; junction bases left unmatched: 11. The CDR3 has 15 amino acids. The CDR3 is CASSGDSGVRGTQYF. The CDR3 DNA reads TGTGCCAGCAGTGGTGATAGCGGGGTCCGAGGGACCCAGTACTTC. Variable domain in full (rest from reference TRBV2 and TRBJ2-5): EPEVTQTPSHQVTQMGQEVILRCVPISNHLYFYWYRQILGQKVEFLVSFYNNEISEKSEIFDDQFSVERPDGSNFTLKIRSTKLEDSAMYFCASSGDSGVRGTQYFGPGTRLLVL.

The CDR3 nucleotides read TGTGCCAGCAGCCAAGAATTCGTTCGCGGCTCCTACGAGCAGTACTTC. Residues: CASSQEFVRGSYEQYF. The rearrangement links TRBV4-2 to TRBJ2-7; D is undetermined. This CDR3 contains 16 residues. CDR1 and CDR2 from the germline V gene are LGHNA and YNFKEQ. Trimming took 0 bases from V and 0 from J, leaving 12 bases between them.

The V gene is TRBV18, the J gene TRBJ2-3; D perhaps matches TRBD1 (6 bases). V shed 3 bases and J shed 0 bases, with 10 bases lying between them. The CDR3 spans 15 residues. In germline, CDR1 is KGHSH, CDR2 LQKENI. The CDR3 loop is CASSPDQGSTDTQYF. CDR3 in DNA: TGTGCCAGCTCACCGGATCAGGGGAGCACAGATACGCAGTATTTT.

The J gene is TRBJ2-2, the V gene TRBV4-1; 10 nucleotides align to TRBD1. This CDR3 region has 16 residues. Germline trimming cut 8 bases from V and 8 bases from J; bases unmatched to any gene: 14. Germline CDR1 and CDR2: MGHRA and YSYEKL. The CDR3, as DNA: TGCGCCAGCTGCGTCCGGGACAGGGGCCTTGAGGGGGAGCTGTTTTTT. Protein sequence: CASCVRDRGLEGELFF.

This chain joins TRBV4-2 and TRBJ1-4; no clear D gene. CDR3 size: 14 residues. V lost 1 base and J lost 6, with 9 bases in between. Germline assignment: CDR1 LGHNA and CDR2 YNFKEQ. CDR3 coding DNA: TGTGCCAGCAGCCAAGGCCAGCGCTATGAAAAACTGTTTTTT. Protein sequence: CASSQGQRYEKLFF.

Of note for this clone: Other DNA sequences from this sample encode an identical CDR3 as well. This chain connects TRBV6-5 to TRBJ1-5, with D uncertain. The CDR3 spans 13 residues. Germline CDR1 and CDR2: MNHEY and SVGAGI. Trimming took 0 bases from V and 6 from J, leaving 6 bases between them. CDR3: CASSYSRGQPQHF. CDR3 sequence (DNA): TGTGCCAGCAGTTACTCGCGGGGTCAGCCCCAGCATTTT.

This clone was counted a few times. The V and J genes are TRBV6-5 and TRBJ1-6; possible D gene TRBD1, 6 bases. The germline V gene has CDR1 MNHEY and CDR2 SVGAGI. The germline V and J ends were trimmed by 4 bases and 6 bases, with 13 bases remaining between them. The CDR3 extends over 15 amino acids. The CDR3 sequence: CASSWGRIGNSPLHF. In DNA, the CDR3 is TGTGCCAGCAGTTGGGGGCGAATTGGTAATTCACCCCTCCACTTT.

The gene calls are TRBV6-5 and TRBJ2-7; tentatively, D is TRBD2 (5 bases). CDR1 is MNHEY, CDR2 SVGAGI, per germline. There are 11 residues in the CDR3. V dropped 2 bases and J dropped 7 bases, with 6 bases sitting between them. Here the CDR3 DNA reads TGTGCCAGCAGTTACGGGGAGGAGCAGTACTTC. This gives the protein CASSYGEEQYF.